The present entry profiles one T cell receptor (beta chain) with its context. Its target is not known. This record comes from a study of T-cell memory formation after mild COVID-19. Turning to the study itself: Across donors, TCR clusters were largely donor specific. The study, taken as a whole, reports: Contracting clones from day 15 to 85 had balanced CD4/CD8; later expanders favoured CD4+.

TCRdb re-called the 5' RACE reads with MiXCR, one entry per CDR3 protein. This sample carries about 210,000 distinct CDR3 sequences, around 25% of them seen once, and the ten largest clones take about 10%. The V and J ends lost 1 base and 2 bases, in that order; junction bases with no gene match: 4. The CDR3 contains 15 residues. This TCR came from an adult woman who had mild COVID-19 (a few samples of this study predate the infection). Cell type and time point are not known. The chain combines TRBV12-3 or TRBV12-4 with TRBJ2-7; 8 nucleotides match TRBD2. The material sequenced was PBMCs or a T cell subset sorted from them (not recorded which). The CDR3 spells CASSLVGTSTYEQYF. CDR3 nucleotide sequence: TGTGCCAGCAGTTTAGTGGGGACTAGTACCTACGAGCAGTACTTC.